This T cell receptor beta chain was identified in a study of OX40 agonist ivuxolimab in advanced cancers. Across the study: Age averaged about 60 years (range about 23 to 80), and around 78% were male.

Sequencing was performed with immunoSEQ multiplex PCR; in TCRdb, only in-frame clones are kept and a portion is missing. Of about 54,000 clones listed, roughly 81% were seen once; the top ten hold approximately 1.2%. V lost 9 bases, J lost 11 bases, and 22 bases lay in between. CDR1 and CDR2 (germline): MNHNS, SASEGT. CDR3 size: 13 residues. The chain couples TRBV6-1 to TRBJ1-2, with a possible D match to TRBD1 (5 bases). The TCR sequence derives from an adult with an advanced solid tumor such as melanoma, head and neck, liver or kidney cancer. The sample was CD4+ or CD8+ T cells sorted from blood, taken in a trial of the OX40 agonist ivuxolimab. The CDR3 region has the DNA TGTGCCAGAGAAGAACCAGCTGGGGGTCTATACACCTTC. Amino acid sequence: CAREEPAGGLYTF.